The 17 T cell receptor beta chains below were found in one sample sequenced in a study of blood T cells in healthy people across ages. Alongside a J-beta primer mix, a sample-barcoded 5' primer served in a second PCR lasting about 7 to 11 cycles. TCRdb reprocessed the 5' RACE reads via MiXCR and lists one record per CDR3 protein. The sample yields 650,000 to 1,000,000 distinct CDR3 sequences, 35% to 50% seen once. The sequencing input was blood. Source of these receptors: a man older than 75 in good health.

The rearrangement uses TRBV20-1 and TRBJ2-7; D possibly uses TRBD1 or TRBD2 (5 bases each). Trimming stripped 4 bases from V and 3 bases from J, with 13 bases between. Germline assignment: CDR1 DFQATT and CDR2 SNEGSKA (reference sequence). The CDR3 is made up of 13 amino acids. The CDR3 reads CSANRDPGYEQYF. Here the CDR3 DNA reads TGCAGTGCTAACCGGGACCCGGGCTACGAGCAGTACTTC.

V usage is TRBV20-1 and J usage is TRBJ2-6, with a tentative D call TRBD2 (6 bases). Trimming shortened V by 6 bases and J by 0 bases, and 9 bases separated the two germline ends. The CDR3 runs to 14 residues. Germline V gives CDR1 DFQATT, CDR2 SNEGSKA (reference sequence). CDR3 sequence: CSAHGSSGANVLTF. The DNA for the CDR3 is TGCAGTGCCCACGGGAGCTCTGGGGCCAACGTCCTGACTTTC.

CDR3: CASSQGLADTDTQYF. CDR3 sequence (DNA): TGTGCCAGCAGTCAAGGACTAGCGGACACAGATACGCAGTATTTT. The chain has TRBV2 and TRBJ2-3; TRBD2 matches 10 bases. Germline V lookup: CDR1 SNHLY, CDR2 FYNNEI. The CDR3 runs 15 residues. Losses at the gene ends were 5 bases for V and 2 bases for J; bases not matched to a gene: 4.

The sample holds a few counts of this clonotype. V is TRBV6-5 and J is TRBJ2-2, with a possible D match to TRBD1 (5 bases). In germline, CDR1 is MNHEY, CDR2 SVGAGI. The length of the CDR3 is 13 residues. The ends were cut back, 6 bases at V and 5 bases at J, with 10 bases in the middle. As DNA, the CDR3 is TGTGCCAGCAGGATTAGGGGTACCGGGGAGCTGTTTTTT. Residues: CASRIRGTGELFF.

The rearrangement joins TRBV20-1 to TRBJ1-5; 8 nucleotides line up with TRBD1. Germline CDR1 and CDR2: DFQATT and SNEGSKA (reference sequence). With 5 bases clipped from V and 1 base from J, the junction kept 7 bases outside the gene matches. The CDR3 has 15 residues. This CDR3 is CSAYSGQGSNQPQHF. In DNA, the CDR3 is TGCAGTGCTTACTCCGGACAGGGAAGCAATCAGCCCCAGCATTTT.

This chain uses TRBV29-1 with TRBJ2-1; 9 bases are shared with TRBD2. Trimming at V came to 8 bases and at J to 3 bases, leaving 20 bases not matched to a gene. Germline V lookup: CDR1 SQVTM, CDR2 ANQGSEA. The CDR3 has 18 amino acids. Here the CDR3 reads CSPDRAGRASGVYNEQFF. CDR3 nucleotides: TGCAGCCCCGATAGGGCTGGGCGGGCTAGCGGGGTCTACAATGAGCAGTTCTTC.

The CDR3 sequence: CASNDRDYNEQFF. The CDR3 DNA reads TGTGCCAGCAACGACAGGGACTACAATGAGCAGTTCTTC. V is TRBV7-8 and J is TRBJ2-1, with TRBD1 identical over 7 bases. The trim removed 7 bases at V and 3 bases at J, leaving 3 bases unmatched. The germline gives CDR1 SGHVS, CDR2 FQNEAQ. The CDR3 sequence is 13 residues long. Drawing the rest from reference TRBV7-8 and TRBJ2-1, the complete variable domain is GAGVSQSPRYKVAKRGQDVALRCDPISGHVSLFWYQQALGQGPEFLTYFQNEAQLDKSGLPSDRFFAERPEGSVSTLKIQRTQQEDSAVYLCASNDRDYNEQFFGPGTRLTVL.

With regard to this clonotype: The conserved phenylalanine or tryptophan normally closing the CDR3 is absent here, so this likely arose from a read error. This chain uses TRBV27 with TRBJ2-1; 8 bases align to TRBD1. CDR1 MNHEY and CDR2 SMNVEV come from the germline V gene (reference sequence). Trimming removed 6 bases from V and 10 bases from J; junction bases left unmatched: 17. The CDR3 is 16 amino acids. The chain's CDR3 is CASRRQGARLQAEQFL. The CDR3 DNA follows: TGTGCCAGCAGAAGGCAGGGGGCGCGGCTCCAAGCGGAGCAGTTCCTC.

Remarks on this clonotype: A much larger clone lies one base from this, so it may be a read error. This chain links TRBV7-2 with TRBJ2-5; D gene uncertain. This CDR3 comprises 12 residues. Looked up from germline, CDR1 is SGHTA and CDR2 is FQGNSA. The V and J ends lost 2 bases and 4 bases respectively, with 5 bases between them. The CDR3 loop reads CASSLSPETQYF. CDR3 coding DNA: TGTGCCAGCAGCTTATCCCCAGAGACCCAGTACTTC.

In its sample, this clonotype was seen a few times. This may be a read error: a much more frequent sequence differs by one nucleotide. V gene TRBV9 combines with J gene TRBJ2-3; D is unclear. Germline CDR1 reads SGDLS; CDR2 reads YYNGEE. CDR3 size: 14 residues. V was trimmed by 2 bases and J by 10 bases, leaving 17 bases between them. The CDR3 sequence: CASSVAPYDSPQYF. CDR3 DNA: TGTGCCAGCAGCGTTGCTCCTTATGACTCCCCGCAGTATTTT.

Details on this clonotype: A much larger clone differs from this one at a single base, so this may be a read error. The CDR3 coding sequence is TGCAGCGTTGAAGGCAGCGACGAGCAGTACTTC. As protein: CSVEGSDEQYF. The chain is built from TRBV29-1 and TRBJ2-7; D uncertain. The CDR3 consists of 11 residues. V dropped 1 base and J dropped 5 bases, with 6 bases sitting between them. Per germline, CDR1 SQVTM and CDR2 ANQGSEA.

This chain links TRBV28 with TRBJ2-1, with 13 bases that match TRBD2. The J call may be incorrect, as the DNA end agrees better with TRBJ2-7. The CDR3 loop spans 16 amino acids. Germline CDR1 reads MDHEN; CDR2 reads SYDVKM. This CDR3 reads CASSPGTSGNYNEQYF. The CDR3 DNA follows: TGTGCCAGCAGTCCCGGGACTAGCGGGAACTACAATGAGCAGTACTTC.

This clonotype has a handful of counts. The chain carries TRBV4-2 and TRBJ2-5, with 7 positions matching TRBD2. Germline loops: CDR1 LGHNA, CDR2 YNFKEQ. The CDR3 extends over 16 amino acids. The junction had 13 bases not matched to a gene; V was cut back by 4 bases and J by 5 bases. The CDR3: CASSPHSGGGVETQYF. The CDR3 DNA follows: TGTGCCAGCAGCCCCCATTCTGGCGGGGGAGTTGAGACCCAGTACTTC.

The J gene is TRBJ1-2, the V gene TRBV12-3 or TRBV12-4; D ambiguous. Trimming shortened V by 7 bases and J by 7 bases, and 19 bases separated the two germline ends. The CDR3 runs to 14 residues. CDR3 region: CASTLDQLLSGYTF. The CDR3 nucleotides are TGTGCCAGCACCTTAGATCAGTTGTTGAGTGGCTACACCTTC.

CDR3 coding DNA: TGTGCCAGCAGCTTACGGAGGATAGACAATGAGCAGTTCTTC. Residues: CASSLRRIDNEQFF. V gene TRBV7-8 combines with J gene TRBJ2-1; D is perhaps TRBD2 (5 bases). The CDR3 contains 14 residues. Per germline, CDR1 SGHVS and CDR2 FQNEAQ. The V end lost 2 bases, the J end lost 5 bases, and 10 bases lay between the germline ends.

Written as DNA, the CDR3 is TGTGCCAGCAGCTTAGCGGGGCAAAGAAATGAAAAACTGTTTTTT. Encoded protein: CASSLAGQRNEKLFF. The chain couples TRBV7-2 to TRBJ1-4, with TRBD1 as a possible D gene (5 bases). CDR3 length equals 15 residues. Germline loops: CDR1 SGHTA, CDR2 FQGNSA. V was cut by 0 bases and J by 5 bases, with 10 bases left in between.

The J gene is TRBJ1-5, the V gene TRBV15, with D possibly matching TRBD1 (5 bases). This CDR3 has 13 residues. Trimming left V 8 bases short and J 7 bases short, with 15 bases between. CDR1 is LNHNV and CDR2 is YYDKDF in the germline V gene (reference sequence). Written as DNA, the CDR3 is TGTGCCACCGCGGTCGGGGGGGAACAGCCCCAGCATTTT. Protein: CATAVGGEQPQHF.